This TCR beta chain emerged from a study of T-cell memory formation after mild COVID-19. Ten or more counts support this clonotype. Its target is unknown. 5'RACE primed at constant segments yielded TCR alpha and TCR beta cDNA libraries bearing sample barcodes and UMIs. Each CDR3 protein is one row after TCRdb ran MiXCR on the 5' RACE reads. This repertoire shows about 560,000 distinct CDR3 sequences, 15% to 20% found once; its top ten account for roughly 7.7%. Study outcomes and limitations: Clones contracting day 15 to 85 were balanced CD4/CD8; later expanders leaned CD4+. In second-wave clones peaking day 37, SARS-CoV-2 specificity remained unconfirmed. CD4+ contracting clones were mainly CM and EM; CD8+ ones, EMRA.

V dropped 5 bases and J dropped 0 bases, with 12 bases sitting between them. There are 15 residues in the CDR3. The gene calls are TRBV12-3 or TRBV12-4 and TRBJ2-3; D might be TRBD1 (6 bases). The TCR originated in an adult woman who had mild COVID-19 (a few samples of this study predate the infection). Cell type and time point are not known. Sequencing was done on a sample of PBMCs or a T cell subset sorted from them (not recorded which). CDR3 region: CASSVHRESTDTQYF. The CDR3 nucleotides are TGTGCCAGCAGTGTCCACAGGGAAAGCACAGATACGCAGTATTTT.